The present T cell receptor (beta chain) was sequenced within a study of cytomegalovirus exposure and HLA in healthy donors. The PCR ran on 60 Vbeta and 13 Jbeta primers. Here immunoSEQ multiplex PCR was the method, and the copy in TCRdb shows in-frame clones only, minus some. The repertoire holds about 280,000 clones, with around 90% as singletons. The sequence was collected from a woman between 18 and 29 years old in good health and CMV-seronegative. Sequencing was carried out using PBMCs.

CDR3 region: CASSMGRWTGVGNQPQHF. CDR3 in DNA: TGTGCCAGTAGTATGGGACGGTGGACGGGGGTAGGCAATCAGCCCCAGCATTTT. The chain has TRBV19 and TRBJ1-5, with TRBD1 as a possible D gene (5 bases). Trimming removed 3 bases at V and 2 bases at J, with 20 bases between. Germline CDR1 LNHDA, CDR2 SQIVND (reference sequence). CDR3 size: 18 residues.